The clone carrying this T cell receptor beta chain turned up a few times. The cohort comprised adults aged roughly 18 to 95 years residing in approximately 22 US areas. Two consecutive negative NP/OP PCR tests, clearance, or resolved symptoms defined Cohort 3 recovery. These data are taken from a study of blood T cell repertoires in COVID-19. Study-wide background: Collection of acute and convalescent COVID-19 samples took place in the United States, Italy and Spain. T cells, B-cell-depleted T cells, or PBMCs provided the cDNA or gDNA that served as material.

The protocol was immunoSEQ multiplex PCR, while the TCRdb copy is restricted to in-frame clones and leaves out a portion. The data show 250,000 to 350,000 clones, nearly 90% seen once. V shed 4 bases and J shed 6 bases, with 10 bases lying between them. This CDR3 has 12 residues. Germline values: CDR1 LNHNV, CDR2 YYDKDF (reference sequence). The chain combines TRBV15 with TRBJ2-7; D remains unclear. The specimen sequenced was PBMCs or T cells enriched from blood (not recorded which). The clonotype comes from a woman under 40 who had recovered from COVID-19. The CDR3 DNA sequence: TGTGCCACCAGCATGCTGGCGGCCGAGCAGTACTTC. As protein: CATSMLAAEQYF. Supplemented by reference TRBV15 and TRBJ2-7, the full variable domain reads DAMVIQNPRYQVTQFGKPVTLSCSQTLNHNVMYWYQQKSSQAPKLLFHYYDKDFNNEADTPDNFQSRRPNTSFCFLDIRSPGLGDTAMYLCATSMLAAEQYFGPGTRLTVT.